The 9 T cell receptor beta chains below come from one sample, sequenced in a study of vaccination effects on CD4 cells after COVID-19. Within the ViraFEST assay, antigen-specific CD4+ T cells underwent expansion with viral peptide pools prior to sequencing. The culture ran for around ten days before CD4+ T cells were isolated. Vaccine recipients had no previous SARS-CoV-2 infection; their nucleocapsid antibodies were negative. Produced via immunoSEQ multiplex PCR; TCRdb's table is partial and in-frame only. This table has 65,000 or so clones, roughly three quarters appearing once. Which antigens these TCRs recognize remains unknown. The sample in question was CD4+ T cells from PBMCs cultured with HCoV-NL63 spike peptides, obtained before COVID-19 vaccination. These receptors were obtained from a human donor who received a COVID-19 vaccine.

The CDR3: CASSLGQGISSPLHF. The DNA for the CDR3 is TGTGCCAGCAGCTTAGGACAGGGTATTAGCTCACCCCTCCACTTT. The rearrangement joins TRBV7-2 to TRBJ1-6; TRBD1 matches 7 bases. CDR3 length: 15 amino acids. Trimming took 1 base from V and 10 from J; bases not matched to a gene: 7. CDR1 is SGHTA and CDR2 is FQGNSA in the germline V gene.

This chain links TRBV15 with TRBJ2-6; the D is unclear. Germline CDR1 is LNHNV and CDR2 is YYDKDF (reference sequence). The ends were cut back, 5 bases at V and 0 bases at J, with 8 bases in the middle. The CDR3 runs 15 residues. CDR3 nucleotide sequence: TGTGCCACCAGCTCCTGGGGCTCTGGGGCCAACGTCCTGACTTTC. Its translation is CATSSWGSGANVLTF.

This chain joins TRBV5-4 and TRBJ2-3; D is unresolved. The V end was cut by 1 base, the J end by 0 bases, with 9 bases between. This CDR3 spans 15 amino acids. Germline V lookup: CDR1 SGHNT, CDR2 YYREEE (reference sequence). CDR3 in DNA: TGTGCCAGCAGCTTGTCAACCGCTAGCACAGATACGCAGTATTTT. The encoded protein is CASSLSTASTDTQYF.

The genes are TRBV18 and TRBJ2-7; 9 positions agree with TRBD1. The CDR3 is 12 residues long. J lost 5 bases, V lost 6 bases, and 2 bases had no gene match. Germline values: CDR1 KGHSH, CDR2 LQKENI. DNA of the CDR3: TGTGCCAGCTCCCGGGACAGGGACGAGCAGTACGTC. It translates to CASSRDRDEQYV.

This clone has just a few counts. CDR3 sequence reads: CASSLAWGRTYTNTEAFF. For the CDR3, the DNA is TGTGCCAGCAGCTTGGCCTGGGGACGGACGTACACGAACACTGAAGCTTTCTTT. The chain recombines TRBV5-6 with TRBJ1-1; TRBD1 might be the D (5 bases). CDR3 length: 18 residues. Germline assignment: CDR1 SGHDT and CDR2 YYEEEE. V lost 0 bases and J lost 1, with 19 bases in between.

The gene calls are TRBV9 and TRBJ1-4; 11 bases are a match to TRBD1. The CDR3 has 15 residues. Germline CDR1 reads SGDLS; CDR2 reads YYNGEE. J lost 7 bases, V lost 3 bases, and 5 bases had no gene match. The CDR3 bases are TGTGCCAGCAGCGCCAGGGACAGGGGGAGTGAAAAACTGTTTTTT. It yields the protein CASSARDRGSEKLFF. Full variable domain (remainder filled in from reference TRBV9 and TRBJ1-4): DSGVTQTPKHLITATGQRVTLRCSPRSGDLSVYWYQQSLDQGLQFLIQYYNGEERAKGNILERFSAQQFPDLHSELNLSSLELGDSALYFCASSARDRGSEKLFFGSGTQLSVL.

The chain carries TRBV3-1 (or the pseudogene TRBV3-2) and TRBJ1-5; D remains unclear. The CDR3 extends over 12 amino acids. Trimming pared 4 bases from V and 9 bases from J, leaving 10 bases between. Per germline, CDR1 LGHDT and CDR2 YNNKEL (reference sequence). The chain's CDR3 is CASSRGVGPQHF. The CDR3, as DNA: TGTGCCAGCAGCCGCGGCGTTGGGCCCCAGCATTTT.

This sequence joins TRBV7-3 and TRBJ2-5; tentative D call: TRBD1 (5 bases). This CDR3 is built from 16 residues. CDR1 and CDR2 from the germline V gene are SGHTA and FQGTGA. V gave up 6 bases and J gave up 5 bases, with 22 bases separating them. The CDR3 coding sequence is TGTGCCAGCAGTAAGGTGGGGTCAGGGCGCACGGAGACCCAGTACTTC. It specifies CASSKVGSGRTETQYF.

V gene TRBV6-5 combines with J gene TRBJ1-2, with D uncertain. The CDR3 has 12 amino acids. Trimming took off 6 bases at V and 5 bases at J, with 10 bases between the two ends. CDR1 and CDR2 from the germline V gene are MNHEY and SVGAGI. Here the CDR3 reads CASSRSGYGYTF. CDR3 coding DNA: TGTGCCAGCAGCCGGTCGGGTTATGGCTACACCTTC.